The present entry profiles one T cell receptor (beta chain) with its context. The data derive from a study of shared T cell receptors in the human thymus. Sequencing was performed with immunoSEQ multiplex PCR; in TCRdb, only in-frame clones are kept and a portion is missing. Of around 340,000 clones in the sample, approximately 95% are singletons; the top ten hold roughly 0.021%. Per the germline V gene, CDR1 is MNHEY and CDR2 is SMNVEV (reference sequence). V gave up 5 bases and J gave up 2 bases; unmatched junction bases: 7. The CDR3 length is 15 residues. Specimen: thymocytes. The chain couples TRBV27 to TRBJ2-3, with TRBD2 matching over 7 bases. This receptor was identified in a human donor. Here the CDR3 reads CASSPLAGATDTQYF. The CDR3, as DNA: TGTGCCAGCAGTCCCCTGGCGGGAGCCACAGATACGCAGTATTTT.